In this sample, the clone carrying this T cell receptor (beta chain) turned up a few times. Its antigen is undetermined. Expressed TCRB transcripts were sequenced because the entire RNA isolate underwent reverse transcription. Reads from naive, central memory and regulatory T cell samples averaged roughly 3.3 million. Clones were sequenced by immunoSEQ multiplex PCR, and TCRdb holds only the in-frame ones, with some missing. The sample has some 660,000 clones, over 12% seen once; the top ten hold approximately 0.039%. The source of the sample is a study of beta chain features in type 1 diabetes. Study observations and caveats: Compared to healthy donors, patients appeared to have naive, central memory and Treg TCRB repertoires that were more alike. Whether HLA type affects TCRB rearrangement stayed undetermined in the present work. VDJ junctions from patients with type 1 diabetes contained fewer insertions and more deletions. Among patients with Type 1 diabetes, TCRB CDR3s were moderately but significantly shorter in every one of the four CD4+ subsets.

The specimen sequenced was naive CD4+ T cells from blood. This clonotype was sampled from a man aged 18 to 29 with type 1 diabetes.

The CDR3 DNA reads as TGTGCCTGGAGTGTACAAGATAGCGAGCAGTACTTC. This gives the protein CAWSVQDSEQYF. This chain joins TRBV30 and TRBJ2-7; D remains unclear. Germline-derived CDR1 and CDR2 are GTSNPN and SVGIG (reference sequence). CDR3 length equals 12 residues. V was cut by 0 bases and J by 6 bases, with 9 bases left in between.